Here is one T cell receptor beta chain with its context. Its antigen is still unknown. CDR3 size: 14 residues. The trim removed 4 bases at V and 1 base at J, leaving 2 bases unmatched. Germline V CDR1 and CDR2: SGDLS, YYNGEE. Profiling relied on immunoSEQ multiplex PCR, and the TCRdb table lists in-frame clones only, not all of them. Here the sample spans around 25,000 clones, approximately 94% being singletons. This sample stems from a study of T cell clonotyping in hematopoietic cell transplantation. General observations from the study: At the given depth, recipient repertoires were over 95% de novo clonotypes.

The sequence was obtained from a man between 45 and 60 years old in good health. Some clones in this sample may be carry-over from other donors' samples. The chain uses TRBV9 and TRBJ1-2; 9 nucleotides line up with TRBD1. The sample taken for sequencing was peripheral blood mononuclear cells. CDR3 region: CASSRDRVNYGYTF. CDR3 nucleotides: TGTGCCAGCAGCAGGGACAGGGTTAACTATGGCTACACCTTC.